This T cell receptor (beta chain) is from a study of OX40 agonist ivuxolimab in advanced cancers. Study-wide background: Therapy given before enrollment (anti-PD-1, anti-PD-L1 or anti-CTLA-4) was allowed, and 40% had some. Three patients got partial responses; one had hepatocellular carcinoma and two had cutaneous melanoma.

The germline gives CDR1 MNHEY, CDR2 SMNVEV (reference sequence). V lost 0 bases, J lost 7 bases, and 7 bases lay in between. The CDR3 is made up of 13 amino acids. The method was immunoSEQ multiplex PCR; TCRdb's version includes in-frame clones alone and lacks a portion of them. The sample has about 83,000 clones, 91% seen once. The sequence was obtained from an adult with an advanced solid tumor such as melanoma, head and neck, liver or kidney cancer. The input for sequencing was CD4+ or CD8+ T cells sorted from blood, taken in a trial of the OX40 agonist ivuxolimab. V is TRBV27 and J is TRBJ1-5; D gene ambiguous. CDR3 nucleotide sequence: TGTGCCAGCAGTTTATCGCGGCGACAGCCCCAGCATTTT. Protein: CASSLSRRQPQHF.